This is a list of T cell receptor beta chains from one sample in a study of T cell responses to AZD1222 COVID-19 vaccine. The table came from immunoSEQ multiplex PCR; TCRdb's copy has only in-frame clones and leaves some out. Altogether 150,000 or so clones are present, about nine tenths being singletons, with the ten largest covering approximately 2%. The sequencing used peripheral blood, collected on day 0 of AZD1222 vaccination. These receptor sequences come from an adult in good health. Both conserved end residues are part of each CDR3. The order of the fields is CDR3 DNA, CDR3 protein, V gene, clone size, J gene, D gene. A D gene is named only where the DNA matches it firmly. A row's size may be missing; if present it is once, few, many or a size class.

CDR3 DNA: TGTGCCAGCAGTCCACCGGACAGGGGGAACACTGAAGCTTTCTTT
CDR3 protein: CASSPPDRGNTEAFF
V gene: TRBV28
clone size: -
J gene: TRBJ1-1
D gene: TRBD1

CDR3 DNA: TGTGCCTGGAGTGTGAAAGCGGTCCACAATCAGCCCCAGCATTTT
CDR3 protein: CAWSVKAVHNQPQHF
V gene: TRBV30
clone size: -
J gene: TRBJ1-5
D gene: -

CDR3 DNA: TGTGCCAGCAGCCAAAGACTAGCTCGCGATGAGCAGTTCTTC
CDR3 protein: CASSQRLARDEQFF
V gene: TRBV3-1/TRBV3-2
clone size: -
J gene: TRBJ2-1
D gene: TRBD2

CDR3 DNA: TGTGCCAGCAAACGGGGAGGGGAATCTGAAGCTTTCTTT
CDR3 protein: CASKRGGESEAFF
V gene: TRBV9
clone size: -
J gene: TRBJ1-1
D gene: -

CDR3 DNA: TGTGCCAGCAGCCCGCGGGACAACCTGCCCCTCCACTTT
CDR3 protein: CASSPRDNLPLHF
V gene: TRBV5-6
clone size: -
J gene: TRBJ1-6
D gene: -

CDR3 DNA: TGTGCCAGTAGTATAGAGGGACAGGGAGCATATCAGCCCCAGCATTTT
CDR3 protein: CASSIEGQGAYQPQHF
V gene: TRBV19
clone size: -
J gene: TRBJ1-5
D gene: TRBD1

CDR3 DNA: TGTGCCAGCAGCCCCGGGGACAGGTTGAAGGAATCGCCCCAGCATTTT
CDR3 protein: CASSPGDRLKESPQHF
V gene: TRBV7-9
clone size: -
J gene: TRBJ1-5
D gene: TRBD1

CDR3 DNA: TGTGCCAGCAGTGAAGCGAACACAGGGGTAAAGGCTGAAAAACTGTTTTTT
CDR3 protein: CASSEANTGVKAEKLFF
V gene: TRBV6-1
clone size: -
J gene: TRBJ1-4
D gene: TRBD1

CDR3 DNA: TGTGCCATCGGACGGGCAACTAATGAAAAACTGTTTTTT
CDR3 protein: CAIGRATNEKLFF
V gene: TRBV10-3
clone size: -
J gene: TRBJ1-4
D gene: -

CDR3 DNA: TGTGCTAGCAGCTTTGGGCAGGGCTCTGGAAACACCATATATTTT
CDR3 protein: CASSFGQGSGNTIYF
V gene: TRBV7-7
clone size: -
J gene: TRBJ1-3
D gene: -

CDR3 DNA: TGTGCCAGCCGCCCCCAGCGGGGGGTAATGATGGGCAATGAGCAGTTCTTC
CDR3 protein: CASRPQRGVMMGNEQFF
V gene: TRBV7-2
clone size: -
J gene: TRBJ2-1
D gene: TRBD2

CDR3 DNA: TGTGCCAGCAGTTCCCCTCTCTACGAGCAGTACTTC
CDR3 protein: CASSSPLYEQYF
V gene: TRBV12-3/TRBV12-4
clone size: -
J gene: TRBJ2-7
D gene: -

CDR3 DNA: TGCGCCAGCAGTGAAGTGTCAATAACTGCACAGTTCTTC
CDR3 protein: CASSEVSITAQFF
V gene: TRBV10-1
clone size: -
J gene: TRBJ2-1
D gene: -

CDR3 DNA: TGTGCCAGCCGACAGGGGAGTTCACCCCTCCACTTT
CDR3 protein: CASRQGSSPLHF
V gene: TRBV6-5
clone size: -
J gene: TRBJ1-6
D gene: TRBD1

CDR3 DNA: TGCAGCGTTCTCTCAGGGCAGGAGACCCAGTACTTC
CDR3 protein: CSVLSGQETQYF
V gene: TRBV29-1
clone size: -
J gene: TRBJ2-5
D gene: -

CDR3 DNA: TGCGTCAGCAGCCTGGGACAGGGTATTTACTACGAGCAGTACTTC
CDR3 protein: CVSSLGQGIYYEQYF
V gene: TRBV5-1
clone size: -
J gene: TRBJ2-7
D gene: TRBD1

CDR3 DNA: TGTGCCAGCAGTTACTCGAGGGGAAACAATGAGCAGTTCTTC
CDR3 protein: CASSYSRGNNEQFF
V gene: TRBV6-2/TRBV6-3
clone size: -
J gene: TRBJ2-1
D gene: -

CDR3 DNA: TGTGCCAGCAGTTTAGGGATTTTCAATGAGCAGTTCTTC
CDR3 protein: CASSLGIFNEQFF
V gene: TRBV28
clone size: -
J gene: TRBJ2-1
D gene: -

CDR3 DNA: TGTGCCAGCAGTGGCACCGACAGGGGCTATAATTCACCCCTCCACTTT
CDR3 protein: CASSGTDRGYNSPLHF
V gene: TRBV6-1
clone size: once
J gene: TRBJ1-6
D gene: TRBD1

CDR3 DNA: TGTGCCTGGAGACAGGGCGAGCCCTACGAGCAGTACTTC
CDR3 protein: CAWRQGEPYEQYF
V gene: TRBV30
clone size: -
J gene: TRBJ2-7
D gene: -

CDR3 DNA: TGTGCCAGCAGGAGTAGGGTCCCCAATCAGCCCCAGCATTTT
CDR3 protein: CASRSRVPNQPQHF
V gene: TRBV28
clone size: -
J gene: TRBJ1-5
D gene: -

CDR3 DNA: TGTGCCAGCAGCGATAGCGGGGGTTGGGCCCAGTACTTC
CDR3 protein: CASSDSGGWAQYF
V gene: TRBV11-2
clone size: -
J gene: TRBJ2-5
D gene: TRBD2

CDR3 DNA: TGTGCCAGCAGTGGCGTGGAGGGCATACAAGAGACCCAGTACTTC
CDR3 protein: CASSGVEGIQETQYF
V gene: TRBV28
clone size: -
J gene: TRBJ2-5
D gene: -

CDR3 DNA: TGTGCCAGCAGCCTCGGGAGTTTCTATGGCTACACCTTC
CDR3 protein: CASSLGSFYGYTF
V gene: TRBV6-2/TRBV6-3
clone size: many
J gene: TRBJ1-2
D gene: -

CDR3 DNA: TGCGCCAGCAGCTTGGAGTGGGTGGGGCCCGGCACTGAAGCTTTCTTT
CDR3 protein: CASSLEWVGPGTEAFF
V gene: TRBV5-1
clone size: -
J gene: TRBJ1-1
D gene: -

CDR3 DNA: TGTGCCAGCAGCGTGGGACTAGCGTCTTACGAGCAGTACTTC
CDR3 protein: CASSVGLASYEQYF
V gene: TRBV7-2
clone size: once
J gene: TRBJ2-7
D gene: TRBD2

CDR3 DNA: TGTGCCACCTCGGGACTAGCGGGAGTAGCGACAGATACGCAGTATTTT
CDR3 protein: CATSGLAGVATDTQYF
V gene: TRBV28
clone size: -
J gene: TRBJ2-3
D gene: TRBD2

CDR3 DNA: TGTGCCAGCAGTGACGGACACTTCTATGGCTACACCTTC
CDR3 protein: CASSDGHFYGYTF
V gene: TRBV25-1
clone size: -
J gene: TRBJ1-2
D gene: -

CDR3 DNA: TGTGCCTGGAGCCCCGGGGGATATGGCACTGAAGCTTTCTTT
CDR3 protein: CAWSPGGYGTEAFF
V gene: TRBV30
clone size: -
J gene: TRBJ1-1
D gene: -

CDR3 DNA: TGTGCCAGCATTCCAGGGGTTGGTAATCAGCCCCAGCATTTT
CDR3 protein: CASIPGVGNQPQHF
V gene: TRBV28
clone size: -
J gene: TRBJ1-5
D gene: -

CDR3 DNA: TGTGCCAGCAGCGGACCTTGGGACAGGGAATCAGATACGCAGTATTTT
CDR3 protein: CASSGPWDRESDTQYF
V gene: TRBV7-2
clone size: -
J gene: TRBJ2-3
D gene: TRBD1

CDR3 DNA: TGTGCCAGCAGCTCTTATAGCGGGGATCTTAGCACAGATACGCAGTATTTT
CDR3 protein: CASSSYSGDLSTDTQYF
V gene: TRBV13
clone size: -
J gene: TRBJ2-3
D gene: TRBD2

CDR3 DNA: TGTGCCACCAGCAATAGATGGCAAGAGAACACTGAAGCTTTCTTT
CDR3 protein: CATSNRWQENTEAFF
V gene: TRBV15
clone size: -
J gene: TRBJ1-1
D gene: -

CDR3 DNA: TGTGCCAGCAGCTTGTCGGTGGCAAGTGGAAACACCATATATTTT
CDR3 protein: CASSLSVASGNTIYF
V gene: TRBV7-2
clone size: -
J gene: TRBJ1-3
D gene: -

CDR3 DNA: TGTGCCAGCATCTGGGACGGCTTGAACACTGAAGCTTTCTTT
CDR3 protein: CASIWDGLNTEAFF
V gene: TRBV2
clone size: -
J gene: TRBJ1-1
D gene: -

CDR3 DNA: TGCAGCGCTGCAGTAACGAACACTGAAGCTTTCTTT
CDR3 protein: CSAAVTNTEAFF
V gene: TRBV29-1
clone size: -
J gene: TRBJ1-1
D gene: -

CDR3 DNA: TGTGCCAGCAGCTCAAAAATCGGAGTTGTTACGGGTAATTCACCCCTCCACTTT
CDR3 protein: CASSSKIGVVTGNSPLHF
V gene: TRBV5-4
clone size: few
J gene: TRBJ1-6
D gene: -

CDR3 DNA: TGCGCCAGCAGTGAGACTCGGGGGTCGACGTATGGCTACACCTTC
CDR3 protein: CASSETRGSTYGYTF
V gene: TRBV10-2
clone size: -
J gene: TRBJ1-2
D gene: -

CDR3 DNA: TGTGCCAGCTCACCGCAGCGGGACAATGAGCAGTTCTTC
CDR3 protein: CASSPQRDNEQFF
V gene: TRBV18
clone size: -
J gene: TRBJ2-1
D gene: -

CDR3 DNA: TGTGCCAGCAGCCAAGAGGCTTACAGGGACAACGAGCAGTACTTC
CDR3 protein: CASSQEAYRDNEQYF
V gene: TRBV3-1/TRBV3-2
clone size: -
J gene: TRBJ2-7
D gene: -

CDR3 DNA: TGTGCCAGCAGCTTGAAATGGGACGAGCAGTACTTC
CDR3 protein: CASSLKWDEQYF
V gene: TRBV5-6
clone size: few
J gene: TRBJ2-7
D gene: -

CDR3 DNA: TGTGCCAGCAGCGGGCCCAGGGGACCGGTTAGGGGCTACACCTTC
CDR3 protein: CASSGPRGPVRGYTF
V gene: TRBV9
clone size: -
J gene: TRBJ1-2
D gene: -

CDR3 DNA: TGTGCCAGCAGTTACGAGCACGGCGCGGAGCTGTTTTTT
CDR3 protein: CASSYEHGAELFF
V gene: TRBV6-2/TRBV6-3
clone size: few
J gene: TRBJ2-2
D gene: -

CDR3 DNA: TGTGCCAGCAGCTTATCCCGGGCAGGGGGCTTTGAAGCTTTCTTT
CDR3 protein: CASSLSRAGGFEAFF
V gene: TRBV7-8
clone size: -
J gene: TRBJ1-1
D gene: TRBD1

CDR3 DNA: TGTGCCAGCAGGAACGGCGGGGACAACACTGAAGCTTTCTTT
CDR3 protein: CASRNGGDNTEAFF
V gene: TRBV28
clone size: -
J gene: TRBJ1-1
D gene: -

CDR3 DNA: TGTGCCGCGGGGGGGAGAGACACCGGGGAGCTGTTTTTT
CDR3 protein: CAAGGRDTGELFF
V gene: TRBV6-6
clone size: -
J gene: TRBJ2-2
D gene: TRBD2

CDR3 DNA: TGTGCCAGCAGCCAAGGACGGACAGGGGTCGAGCAGTACTTC
CDR3 protein: CASSQGRTGVEQYF
V gene: TRBV3-1/TRBV3-2
clone size: -
J gene: TRBJ2-7
D gene: TRBD1

CDR3 DNA: TGTGCCAGCAGTAGGGGCGATACGCAGTATTTT
CDR3 protein: CASSRGDTQYF
V gene: TRBV6-5
clone size: -
J gene: TRBJ2-3
D gene: -

CDR3 DNA: TGTGCCAGCAGCTTAATTCAGGGGCCTAATTCACCCCTCCACTTT
CDR3 protein: CASSLIQGPNSPLHF
V gene: TRBV7-2
clone size: few
J gene: TRBJ1-6
D gene: -

CDR3 DNA: TGCAGTGCTAGTGGGACACCGAGCAACTATGGCTACACCTTC
CDR3 protein: CSASGTPSNYGYTF
V gene: TRBV20-1
clone size: -
J gene: TRBJ1-2
D gene: -